This T cell receptor beta chain was sequenced during a study of lymphopenia after photon versus proton radiotherapy. Regarding the study as a whole: Better survival with proton therapy was suggested as possible, not demonstrated.

Sequencing was performed with immunoSEQ multiplex PCR; in TCRdb, only in-frame clones are kept and a portion is missing. The table records 70,000 to 95,000 clones, around 80% of them present only once. Per germline, CDR1 MRHNA and CDR2 SNTAGT. CDR3 length: 12 residues. V was clipped by 7 bases and J by 6 bases, with 9 bases between them. In its sample, this clone was seen once. Its antigen is as yet unknown. The source was peripheral blood, collected from a patient treated with proton-based radiotherapy. The receptor's source is a man aged 55-75 years with pancreatic cancer. This chain connects TRBV6-4 to TRBJ2-2; D gene ambiguous. The CDR3 DNA reads TGTGCCAGCAAGTCTATGTCCGGGGAGCTGTTTTTT. Protein sequence: CASKSMSGELFF.